Presented here are 15 T cell receptor beta chains from one specimen sequenced in a study of T cell repertoires in cytomegalovirus infection. In TCRdb, the reads were re-called with MiXCR into one record per CDR3 protein. The repertoire holds more than 95,000 distinct CDR3 sequences, 25% to 35% seen once, with 58% in the top ten. Their target antigens are unknown. The sequencing used CD8+ T cells from cultured PBMCs, collected from culture after CMV antigen stimulation. Receptors were obtained from a human donor in good health (CMV status not recorded). Some clones in this sample may be carry-over from other donors' samples.

V usage is TRBV18 and J usage is TRBJ1-4; possibly TRBD1 for D (6 bases). The length of the CDR3 is 16 residues. Trimming stripped 0 bases from V and 5 bases from J, with 13 bases between. Germline V gene lookup returns CDR1 KGHSH and CDR2 LQKENI. Here the CDR3 reads CASSPPGRGRNEKLFF. CDR3 in DNA: TGTGCCAGCTCACCACCGGGAAGGGGGAGGAATGAAAAACTGTTTTTT.

This clonotype was detected only a few times. CDR3 DNA: TGTGCCATCAGTGAGTCGGGGGCAGGAGATACGCAGTATTTT. Amino acid sequence: CAISESGAGDTQYF. This chain uses TRBV10-3 with TRBJ2-3, with D maybe TRBD1 (6 bases). The V end lost 0 bases, the J end lost 5 bases, and 9 bases lay between the germline ends. The germline gives CDR1 ENHRY, CDR2 SYGVKD. This CDR3 is built from 14 residues.

V and J are TRBV2 and TRBJ1-6; D gene ambiguous. CDR3 size: 15 residues. Germline CDR1 reads SNHLY; CDR2 reads FYNNEI. V lost 1 base to trimming and J lost 4 bases, with 8 bases between them. Here the CDR3 DNA reads TGTGCCAGCAGTGAAGGGACTCATTATAATTCACCCCTCCACTTT. This gives the protein CASSEGTHYNSPLHF.

The chain combines TRBV14 with TRBJ2-3; TRBD1 aligns across 11 bases. There are 15 residues in the CDR3. Germline CDR1 is SGHDN and CDR2 is FVKESK. Trimming cost V 8 bases and J 1 base; bases outside gene matches: 5. DNA of the CDR3: TGTGCCAGCGGGACAGGGGGTATCGGCACAGATACGCAGTATTTT. It codes for CASGTGGIGTDTQYF.

This chain links TRBV6-5 with TRBJ1-1, with 10 nucleotides matching TRBD1. The CDR3 consists of 16 residues. Looked up from germline, CDR1 is MNHEY and CDR2 is SVGAGI. Trimming cost V 6 bases and J 0 bases; bases outside gene matches: 7. As DNA, the CDR3 is TGTGCCAGCAGCAAGGGGACAGGGGCCCTGAACACTGAAGCTTTCTTT. Translating gives CASSKGTGALNTEAFF.

Many counts were recorded for this clonotype. V usage is TRBV19 and J usage is TRBJ2-7, with D possibly matching TRBD1 (6 bases). In germline, CDR1 is LNHDA, CDR2 SQIVND (reference sequence). This CDR3 region has 15 residues. With 0 bases removed from V and 2 bases from J, the gap between germline ends came to 11 bases. The chain's CDR3 is CASSIEANRAYEQYF. The CDR3 DNA sequence: TGTGCCAGTAGTATAGAGGCGAACAGGGCCTACGAGCAGTACTTC.

This clonotype was detected ten times or more. The rearrangement links TRBV7-2 to TRBJ1-5, with D tentatively TRBD1 (6 bases). Trimming took off 5 bases at V and 7 bases at J, with 12 bases between the two ends. Germline V lookup: CDR1 SGHTA, CDR2 FQGNSA. The CDR3 extends over 13 amino acids. In DNA, the CDR3 is TGTGCCAGCAGCACACAGGGCACGCAGCCCCAGCATTTT. As protein: CASSTQGTQPQHF.

This clonotype has at least ten counts. This chain links TRBV4-3 with TRBJ1-1; D gene ambiguous. The germline V gene has CDR1 LGHNA and CDR2 YSLEER. Trimming left V 1 base short and J 2 bases short, with 5 bases between. This CDR3 spans 13 amino acids. This chain's CDR3 is CASSQGFNTEAFF. CDR3 sequence (DNA): TGCGCCAGCAGCCAAGGATTTAACACTGAAGCTTTCTTT.

The chain uses TRBV7-9 and TRBJ2-3, with TRBD2 identical over 10 bases. V gave up 3 bases and J gave up 0 bases; unmatched junction bases: 9. Germline-derived CDR1 and CDR2 are SEHNR and FQNEAQ (reference sequence). This CDR3 region has 18 residues. The CDR3 protein is CASSFPAGTSASTDTQYF. In DNA, the CDR3 is TGTGCCAGCAGCTTCCCCGCCGGGACTAGCGCAAGCACAGATACGCAGTATTTT.

Comments on this clonotype: A much larger clone differs by one base, so this may be a read error. This chain joins TRBV4-3 and TRBJ2-7, with 7 bases aligning to TRBD1. The CDR3 is 14 residues long. Germline loops: CDR1 LGHNA, CDR2 YSLEER. As DNA, the CDR3 is TGCGCCAGGAGCCAAGAGAGGGGGCCCTACGAGCAGTACTTC. Its translation: CARSQERGPYEQYF.

The chain has TRBV7-6 and TRBJ2-2; the match to TRBD2 covers 8 bases. CDR3 length: 17 residues. Germline V gives CDR1 SGHVS, CDR2 FNYEAQ. Losses at the gene ends were 0 bases for V and 8 bases for J; bases not matched to a gene: 11. The CDR3 nucleotides are TGTGCCAGCAGCTTAGCCCCTGGCAGCGGGGGTTTTGGGGAGCTGTTTTTT. It codes for CASSLAPGSGGFGELFF.

This clonotype was recorded a few times. This chain connects TRBV11-3 to TRBJ1-2; no definite D call. This CDR3 is built from 14 residues. V lost 1 base to trimming and J lost 2 bases, with 8 bases between them. Germline CDR1 SGHNT, CDR2 YENEEA. The chain's CDR3 is CASSLARQNYGYTF. The CDR3, as DNA: TGTGCCAGCAGCTTAGCTCGGCAGAACTATGGCTACACCTTC.

This clonotype was seen a handful of times. Its ends do not fully match the called genes, so a read error is possible. The chain is built from TRBV7-7 and TRBJ2-1; D is unresolved. CDR1 is SSHAT and CDR2 is FNYEAQ in the germline V gene (reference sequence). The CDR3 has 13 amino acids. CDR3 amino acids: CASSLRTENEQFF. The DNA for the CDR3 is TGTGCTAGCAGCTTACGGACGGAAAATGAGCAGTTCTTC.

The chain carries TRBV28 and TRBJ2-7, with 11 bases lining up with TRBD1. Germline values: CDR1 MDHEN, CDR2 SYDVKM. The CDR3 loop spans 15 amino acids. Trimming cost V 6 bases and J 0 bases; bases outside gene matches: 4. The CDR3 sequence: CASRTGTGGSYEQYF. As DNA, the CDR3 is TGTGCCAGCAGAACCGGGACAGGGGGCTCCTACGAGCAGTACTTC.

This clonotype was found a few times. This chain connects TRBV7-6 to TRBJ1-2; 10 bases are a match to TRBD1. Per the germline V gene, CDR1 is SGHVS and CDR2 is FNYEAQ. Trimming removed 5 bases from V and 3 bases from J; junction bases left unmatched: 12. The CDR3 has 17 amino acids. CDR3 sequence reads: CASSDKAWTGGDYGYTF. The CDR3, as DNA: TGTGCCAGCAGCGACAAAGCCTGGACAGGGGGAGACTATGGCTACACCTTC.